These 5 T cell receptor beta chains were sequenced from one sample in a study of cytomegalovirus exposure and HLA in healthy donors. Profiled with immunoSEQ multiplex PCR; TCRdb holds only in-frame clones, not every one. The table records some 150,000 clones, 85% to 90% of them present only once. Sequenced material: PBMCs. The receptor source for this set is a woman aged 18-29 years in good health and CMV-seropositive.

The chain joins TRBV5-1 to TRBJ1-1; no clear D. The V gene lost 6 bases and the J gene lost 6 bases, with 18 bases spanning the gap. The CDR3 extends over 14 amino acids. Germline loops: CDR1 SGHRS, CDR2 YFSETQ. CDR3 sequence (DNA): TGCGCCAGCAAAACGGGAACGGTTTCGGCTGAAGCTTTCTTT. This sequence encodes CASKTGTVSAEAFF.

V is TRBV1 and J is TRBJ2-1; the table's D call, TRBD2, was not checked against the DNA. TRBV1 is marked as a pseudogene. The length of the CDR3 is 15 residues. CDR3 DNA: TGCACCAGCAGCCAGGGAGCGGGAGGAGTCAATGAGCAGTTCTTC. Translated: CTSSQGAGGVNEQFF.

The V call is TRBV11-2, the J call TRBJ2-7, with 8 bases aligning to TRBD2. CDR1 and CDR2 (germline): SGHAT, FQNNGV. With 3 bases clipped from V and 2 bases from J, the junction kept 9 bases outside the gene matches. The CDR3 runs to 16 residues. CDR3 sequence reads: CASSFPSSGATYEQYF. CDR3 DNA sequence: TGTGCCAGCAGCTTCCCAAGTAGCGGGGCTACCTACGAGCAGTACTTC.

This chain links TRBV6-6 with TRBJ1-5; D is unresolved. Trimming took 2 bases from V and 9 from J, leaving 14 bases between them. The CDR3 loop spans 14 amino acids. Germline CDR1 is MNHNY and CDR2 is SVGAGI (reference sequence). The CDR3 DNA is TGTGCCAGCAGTTACCTGGCGGACTATTGGCCCCAGCATTTT. It translates to CASSYLADYWPQHF.

A few counts support this clone. The V gene is TRBV6-1, the J gene TRBJ1-5, with D hard to call. The CDR3 sequence is 15 residues long. V lost 4 bases, J lost 6 bases, and 16 bases lay in between. Germline V gene data show CDR1 as MNHNS and CDR2 as SASEGT. DNA for the CDR3: TGTGCCAGCAGTGGAGCACACAACGTTATTCAGCCCCAGCATTTT. This translates into CASSGAHNVIQPQHF.